These 14 T cell receptor beta chains originate from one sample sequenced in a study of early T cells in non-severe SARS-CoV-2 infection. TCRdb re-called the 5' RACE reads with MiXCR, one entry per CDR3 protein. Found here are 65,000 to 85,000 distinct CDR3 sequences, roughly 12% of them singletons; the top ten hold approximately 1%. Input material: whole blood. The receptors come from an adult who was a healthcare worker with PCR-confirmed SARS-CoV-2 infection or an uninfected control (not recorded which).

This clonotype was detected ten times or more. The chain couples TRBV11-2 to TRBJ1-1, with a possible D match to TRBD1 (5 bases). From germline, CDR1 is SGHAT and CDR2 FQNNGV. The CDR3 extends over 15 amino acids. The ends were cut back, 3 bases at V and 1 base at J, with 12 bases in the middle. The DNA of the CDR3 is TGTGCCAGCAGCTTTGTTTCAGGGACGAACACTGAAGCTTTCTTT. Translated: CASSFVSGTNTEAFF.

This clonotype has more than one count but fewer than ten. This chain links TRBV20-1 with TRBJ2-5; 15 bases agree with TRBD2. CDR1 is DFQATT and CDR2 is SNEGSKA in the germline V gene (reference sequence). CDR3 length equals 15 residues. After removal of 2 bases from V and 6 bases from J, the junction contained 4 bases not matched to a gene. CDR3 nucleotides: TGCAGTGCTAGAACAGGGACTAGCGGGAGGCAGACCCAGTACTTC. This gives the protein CSARTGTSGRQTQYF.

The chain joins TRBV5-6 to TRBJ1-2; D remains ambiguous. This CDR3 is 16 amino acids long. The V gene's germline CDR1 is SGHDT and CDR2 YYEEEE. V lost 3 bases, J lost 8 bases, and 23 bases lay in between. CDR3 sequence (DNA): TGTGCCAGCAGCTACCCCTTCAACAGTGAACTATGGGGCTACACCTTC. It yields the protein CASSYPFNSELWGYTF.

This clonotype was found many times. The chain is built from TRBV7-8 and TRBJ2-7; D may be TRBD1 (5 bases). Germline values: CDR1 SGHVS, CDR2 FQNEAQ. This CDR3 spans 15 amino acids. V gave up 0 bases and J gave up 0 bases, with 9 bases separating them. Written as DNA, the CDR3 is TGTGCCAGCAGCTTAGCGCTCCAGGGCTCCTACGAGCAGTACTTC. As protein: CASSLALQGSYEQYF.

V and J are TRBV20-1 and TRBJ2-2, with TRBD2 matching 9 bases. CDR1 is DFQATT, CDR2 SNEGSKA, per germline (reference sequence). The CDR3 contains 18 residues. After removal of 6 bases from V and 4 bases from J, the junction contained 18 bases not matched to a gene. Here the CDR3 reads CSALGPKAGGLITGELFF. In DNA, the CDR3 is TGCAGTGCCCTAGGCCCCAAGGCGGGAGGGCTGATCACCGGGGAGCTGTTTTTT.

This clonotype appeared a few times. The J gene is TRBJ1-1, the V gene TRBV28; possibly TRBD1 for D (5 bases). This CDR3 contains 11 residues. CDR1 is MDHEN and CDR2 is SYDVKM in the germline V gene. Trimming removed 10 bases from V and 1 base from J, with 7 bases in between. As DNA, the CDR3 is TGTGCCATACAGGAGAACACTGAAGCTTTCTTT. This sequence encodes CAIQENTEAFF.

This clonotype showed up just a few times. The rearrangement joins TRBV7-2 to TRBJ2-5; unclear D gene. Per germline, CDR1 SGHTA and CDR2 FQGNSA. V lost 4 bases to trimming and J lost 5 bases, with 11 bases between them. There are 13 residues in the CDR3. The CDR3 DNA reads TGTGCCAGCAGCTATACTCCGTGGGAGACCCAGTACTTC. Translated: CASSYTPWETQYF.

The chain combines TRBV10-3 with TRBJ2-6; a possible D gene is TRBD2 (5 bases). The germline CDR1 and CDR2 sequences are ENHRY and SYGVKD. V lost 1 base, J lost 2 bases, and 15 bases lay in between. The CDR3 covers 18 residues. CDR3 sequence reads: CAISEFGGLKTGANVLTF. CDR3 DNA: TGTGCCATCAGTGAGTTCGGCGGGTTAAAGACTGGGGCCAACGTCCTGACTTTC.

This clonotype has a count of ten or more. The chain uses TRBV6-5 and TRBJ2-3, with D uncertain. The V and J ends lost 2 bases and 1 base respectively, with 4 bases between them. This CDR3 is 13 amino acids long. The germline gives CDR1 MNHEY, CDR2 SVGAGI. CDR3 nucleotides: TGTGCCAGCAGTTACGCGGGCACAGATACGCAGTATTTT. Protein: CASSYAGTDTQYF.

This chain joins TRBV6-6 and TRBJ1-1; TRBD1 is a possible D gene (6 bases). Germline V lookup: CDR1 MNHNY, CDR2 SVGAGI (reference sequence). The CDR3 has 14 amino acids. The ends were cut back, 6 bases at V and 10 bases at J, with 21 bases in the middle. The DNA for the CDR3 is TGTGCCAGCAGCCGCAGGGGACCTACAGTTGGAGCTTTCTTT. Translating it yields CASSRRGPTVGAFF.

The sample holds a few counts of this clonotype. This rearrangement joins TRBV20-1 to TRBJ2-3; D is unclear. The CDR3 is made up of 15 amino acids. CDR1 and CDR2 from the germline V gene are DFQATT and SNEGSKA (reference sequence). Trimming cost V 5 bases and J 1 base, with 16 bases left between them. The CDR3 spells CSASGDKGRTDTQYF. The DNA of the CDR3 is TGCAGTGCTTCGGGCGACAAAGGGCGCACAGATACGCAGTATTTT.

The rearrangement uses TRBV25-1 and TRBJ2-7; D gene uncertain. Trimming pared 4 bases from V and 3 bases from J, leaving 13 bases between. CDR3 length: 14 residues. Germline V gene sequence: CDR1 MGHDK, CDR2 SYGVNS. The CDR3 region is CASSASPGNYEQYF. The CDR3 nucleotides are TGTGCCAGCAGTGCATCCCCCGGAAACTACGAGCAGTACTTC.

V gene TRBV11-2 combines with J gene TRBJ2-1, with 12 positions matching TRBD2. V dropped 5 bases and J dropped 8; count of bases not matched to a gene: 10. This CDR3 contains 16 residues. The V gene's germline CDR1 is SGHAT and CDR2 FQNNGV. The CDR3 sequence is CASSTASGGARYEQFF. The DNA of the CDR3 is TGTGCCAGCAGCACAGCTAGCGGGGGGGCCAGGTATGAGCAGTTCTTC.

The rearrangement links TRBV5-1 to TRBJ1-1, with D perhaps matching TRBD1 (5 bases). CDR1 SGHRS and CDR2 YFSETQ come from the germline V gene. The V end was cut by 0 bases, the J end by 5 bases, with 11 bases between. The CDR3 is made up of 14 amino acids. CDR3 nucleotide sequence: TGCGCCAGCAGCTTGGTCGAGGGGAGGACTGAAGCTTTCTTT. Encoded protein: CASSLVEGRTEAFF.